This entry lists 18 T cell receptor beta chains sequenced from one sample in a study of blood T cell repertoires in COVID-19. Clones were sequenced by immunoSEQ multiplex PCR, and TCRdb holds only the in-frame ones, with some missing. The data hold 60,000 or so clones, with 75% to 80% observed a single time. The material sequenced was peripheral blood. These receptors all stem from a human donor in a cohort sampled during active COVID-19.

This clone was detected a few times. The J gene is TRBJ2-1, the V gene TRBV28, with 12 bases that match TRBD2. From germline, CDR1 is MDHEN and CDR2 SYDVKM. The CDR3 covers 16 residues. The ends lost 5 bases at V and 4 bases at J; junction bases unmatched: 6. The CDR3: CASSPPGLAGYNEQFF. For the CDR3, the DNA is TGTGCCAGCAGTCCCCCCGGACTAGCGGGATACAATGAGCAGTTCTTC. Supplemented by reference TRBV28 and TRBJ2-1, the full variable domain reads DVKVTQSSRYLVKRTGEKVFLECVQDMDHENMFWYRQDPGLGLRLIYFSYDVKMKEKGDIPEGYSVSREKKERFSLILESASTNQTSMYLCASSPPGLAGYNEQFFGPGTRLTVL.

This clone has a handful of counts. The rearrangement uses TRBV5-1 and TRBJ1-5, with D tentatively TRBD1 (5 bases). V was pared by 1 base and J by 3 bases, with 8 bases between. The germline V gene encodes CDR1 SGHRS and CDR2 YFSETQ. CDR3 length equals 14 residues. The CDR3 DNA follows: TGCGCCAGCAGCTTGTCTGGGGCCAATCAGCCCCAGCATTTT. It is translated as CASSLSGANQPQHF.

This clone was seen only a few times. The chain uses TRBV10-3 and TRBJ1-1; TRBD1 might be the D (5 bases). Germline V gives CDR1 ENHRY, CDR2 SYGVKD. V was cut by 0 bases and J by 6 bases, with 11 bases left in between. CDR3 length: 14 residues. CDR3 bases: TGTGCCATCAGTGAGTCGGGCGGGGGGGCTGAAGCTTTCTTT. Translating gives CAISESGGGAEAFF.

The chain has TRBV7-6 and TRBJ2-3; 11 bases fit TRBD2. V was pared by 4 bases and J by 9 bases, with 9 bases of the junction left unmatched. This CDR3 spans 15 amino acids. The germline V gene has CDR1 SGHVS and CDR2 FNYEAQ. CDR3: CASSSTSGVGGTQYF. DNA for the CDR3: TGTGCCAGCAGCTCGACTAGCGGGGTAGGAGGCACGCAGTATTTT.

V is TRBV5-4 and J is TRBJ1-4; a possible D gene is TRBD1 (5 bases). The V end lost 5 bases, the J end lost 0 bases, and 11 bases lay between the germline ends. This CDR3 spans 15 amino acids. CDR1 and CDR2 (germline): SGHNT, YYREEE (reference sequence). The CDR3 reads CASSSGGATNEKLFF. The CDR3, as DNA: TGTGCCAGCAGTTCCGGGGGGGCAACTAATGAAAAACTGTTTTTT.

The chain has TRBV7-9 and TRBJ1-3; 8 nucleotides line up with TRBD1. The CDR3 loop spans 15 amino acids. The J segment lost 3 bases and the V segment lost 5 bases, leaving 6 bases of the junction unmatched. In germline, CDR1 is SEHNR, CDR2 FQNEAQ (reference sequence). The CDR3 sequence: CASSPPGQGGNTIYF. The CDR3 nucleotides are TGTGCCAGCAGCCCCCCCGGACAGGGTGGAAACACCATATATTTT.

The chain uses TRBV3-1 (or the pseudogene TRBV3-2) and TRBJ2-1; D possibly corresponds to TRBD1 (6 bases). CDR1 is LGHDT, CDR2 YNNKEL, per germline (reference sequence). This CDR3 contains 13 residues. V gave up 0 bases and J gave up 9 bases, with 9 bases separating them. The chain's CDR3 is CASSQETGTEQFF. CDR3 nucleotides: TGTGCCAGCAGCCAAGAGACAGGAACTGAGCAGTTCTTC.

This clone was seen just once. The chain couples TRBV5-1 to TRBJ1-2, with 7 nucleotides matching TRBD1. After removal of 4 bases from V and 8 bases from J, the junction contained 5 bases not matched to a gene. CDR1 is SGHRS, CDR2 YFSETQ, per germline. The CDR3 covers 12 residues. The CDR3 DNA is TGCGCCAGCAGCCGGACAGGTGGCGGCTACACCTTC. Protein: CASSRTGGGYTF.

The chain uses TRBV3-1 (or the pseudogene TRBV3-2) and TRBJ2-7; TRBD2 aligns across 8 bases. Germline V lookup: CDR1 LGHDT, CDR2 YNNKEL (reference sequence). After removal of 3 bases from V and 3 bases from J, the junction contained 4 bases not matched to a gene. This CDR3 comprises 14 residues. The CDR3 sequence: CASSQGGTSYEQYF. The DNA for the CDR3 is TGTGCCAGCAGCCAGGGGGGGACTAGCTACGAGCAGTACTTC.

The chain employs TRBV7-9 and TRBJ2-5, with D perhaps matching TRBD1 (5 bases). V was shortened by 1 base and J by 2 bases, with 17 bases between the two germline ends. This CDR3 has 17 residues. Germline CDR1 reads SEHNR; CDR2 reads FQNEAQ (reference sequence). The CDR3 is CASSLGWARVEQETQYF. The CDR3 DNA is TGTGCCAGCAGCTTAGGGTGGGCCAGGGTCGAACAAGAGACCCAGTACTTC. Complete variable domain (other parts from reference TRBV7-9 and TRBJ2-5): DTGVSQNPRHKITKRGQNVTFRCDPISEHNRLYWYRQTLGQGPEFLTYFQNEAQLEKSRLLSDRFSAERPKGSFSTLEIQRTEQGDSAMYLCASSLGWARVEQETQYFGPGTRLLVL.

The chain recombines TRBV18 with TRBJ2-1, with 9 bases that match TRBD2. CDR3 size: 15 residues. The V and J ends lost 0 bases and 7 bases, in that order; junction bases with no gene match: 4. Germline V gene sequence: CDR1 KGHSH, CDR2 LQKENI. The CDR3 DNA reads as TGTGCCAGCTCACCACCTAGCGGGAGAGAAAATGAGCAGTTCTTC. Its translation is CASSPPSGRENEQFF.

CDR3 coding DNA: TGTGCCAGTAGCCCGGGACAGGGAGGTCAGCCCCAGCATTTT. Protein product: CASSPGQGGQPQHF. The chain joins TRBV19 to TRBJ1-5; TRBD1 agrees at 9 bases. This CDR3 is 14 amino acids long. Germline CDR1 reads LNHDA; CDR2 reads SQIVND (reference sequence). J was trimmed by 6 bases and V by 6 bases; bases with no gene match: 6.

The CDR3: CASSSPGGSNQPQHF. As DNA, the CDR3 is TGTGCCAGCAGTTCGCCCGGGGGAAGCAATCAGCCCCAGCATTTT. The chain uses TRBV28 and TRBJ1-5, with D possibly TRBD1 on 5 matching bases. Germline CDR1 MDHEN, CDR2 SYDVKM. The CDR3 runs to 15 residues. The germline V and J ends were trimmed by 4 bases and 1 base, with 11 bases remaining between them.

The CDR3 reads CSVQGLNQPQHF. The CDR3 DNA sequence: TGCAGCGTTCAGGGGCTCAATCAGCCCCAGCATTTT. The chain uses TRBV29-1 and TRBJ1-5, with D possibly TRBD1 on 6 matching bases. Trimming cost V 5 bases and J 3 bases, with 8 bases left between them. CDR1 and CDR2 (germline): SQVTM, ANQGSEA. CDR3 length equals 12 residues.

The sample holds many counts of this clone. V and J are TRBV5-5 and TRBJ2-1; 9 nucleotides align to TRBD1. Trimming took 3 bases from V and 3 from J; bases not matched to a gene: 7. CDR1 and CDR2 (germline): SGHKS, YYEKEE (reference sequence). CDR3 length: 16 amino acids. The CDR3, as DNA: TGTGCCAGCAGCTGGGCTTCGGGACAGGGCTACAATGAGCAGTTCTTC. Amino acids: CASSWASGQGYNEQFF.

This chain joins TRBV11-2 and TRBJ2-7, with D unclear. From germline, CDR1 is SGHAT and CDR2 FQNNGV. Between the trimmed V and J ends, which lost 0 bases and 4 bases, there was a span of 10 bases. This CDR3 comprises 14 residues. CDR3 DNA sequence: TGTGCCAGCAGCTTAGATCTCGGGTTTTACGAGCAGTACTTC. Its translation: CASSLDLGFYEQYF.

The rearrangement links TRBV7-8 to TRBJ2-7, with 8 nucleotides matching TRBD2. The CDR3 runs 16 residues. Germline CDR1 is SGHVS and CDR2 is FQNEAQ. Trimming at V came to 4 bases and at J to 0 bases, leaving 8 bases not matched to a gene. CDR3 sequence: CASSWRAGGLSYEQYF. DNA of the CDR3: TGTGCCAGCAGCTGGCGTGCGGGAGGCCTCTCCTACGAGCAGTACTTC.

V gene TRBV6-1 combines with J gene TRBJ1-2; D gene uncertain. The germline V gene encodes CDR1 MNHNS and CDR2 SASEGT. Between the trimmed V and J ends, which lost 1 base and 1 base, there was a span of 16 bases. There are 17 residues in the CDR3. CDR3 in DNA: TGTGCCAGCAGTGAAGGGGCATTTAATTCGTTTAACTATGGCTACACCTTC. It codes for CASSEGAFNSFNYGYTF.